Only a few counts were recorded for the clone carrying this T cell receptor (beta chain). The record originates from a study of Graves' ophthalmopathy and Graves' hyperthyroidism. Trimming stripped 4 bases from V and 10 bases from J, with 14 bases between. The CDR3 is 14 amino acids. TCR beta CDR3 regions were amplified from RNA transcripts. Following a first-round RT-PCR that used HTBI primers, a second-round multiplex PCR was carried out. TCRdb recomputed calls from the multiplex PCR reads with MiXCR, one row per CDR3 protein. The sample shows about 740,000 distinct CDR3 sequences, 35% to 50% of them seen only once.

The chain recombines TRBV12-3 or TRBV12-4 with TRBJ1-6; D not resolved. Sequencing was performed on peripheral blood. The TCR comes from an adult man with Graves' ophthalmopathy. The CDR3 region has the DNA TGTGCCAGCAGTTCTCCCGGGGTAGGATCACCCCTCCACTTT. Translation gives CASSSPGVGSPLHF.